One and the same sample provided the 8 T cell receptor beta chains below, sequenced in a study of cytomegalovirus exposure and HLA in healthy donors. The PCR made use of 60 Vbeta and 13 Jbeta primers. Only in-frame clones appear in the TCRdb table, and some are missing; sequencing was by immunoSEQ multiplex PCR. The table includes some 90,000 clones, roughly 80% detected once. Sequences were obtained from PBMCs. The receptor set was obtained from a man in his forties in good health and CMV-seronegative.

The CDR3 DNA follows: TGCGCCAGCAGCTTGCGGAGGGGAGGCGAGAACACTGAAGCTTTCTTT. Amino acids: CASSLRRGGENTEAFF. The chain recombines TRBV5-1 with TRBJ1-1, with TRBD1 as a possible D gene (5 bases). This CDR3 spans 16 amino acids. V lost 1 base to trimming and J lost 1 base, with 14 bases between them. Germline V gives CDR1 SGHRS, CDR2 YFSETQ.

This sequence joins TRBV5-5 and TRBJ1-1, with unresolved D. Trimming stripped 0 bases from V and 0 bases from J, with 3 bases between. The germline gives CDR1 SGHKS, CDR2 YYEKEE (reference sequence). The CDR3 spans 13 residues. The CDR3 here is CASSLGVNTEAFF. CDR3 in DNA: TGTGCCAGCAGCTTGGGAGTGAACACTGAAGCTTTCTTT.

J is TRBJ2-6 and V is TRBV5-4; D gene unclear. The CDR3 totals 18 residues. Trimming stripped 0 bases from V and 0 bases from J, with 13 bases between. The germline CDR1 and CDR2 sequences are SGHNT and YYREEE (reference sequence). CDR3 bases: TGTGCCAGCAGCTTGGTTCATTCGGAGAACTCTGGGGCCAACGTCCTGACTTTC. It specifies CASSLVHSENSGANVLTF.

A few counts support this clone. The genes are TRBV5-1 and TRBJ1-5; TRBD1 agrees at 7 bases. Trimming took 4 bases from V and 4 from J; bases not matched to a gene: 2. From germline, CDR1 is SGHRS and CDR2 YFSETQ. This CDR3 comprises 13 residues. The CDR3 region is CASSVQGNQPQHF. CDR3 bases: TGCGCCAGCAGCGTACAGGGGAATCAGCCCCAGCATTTT.

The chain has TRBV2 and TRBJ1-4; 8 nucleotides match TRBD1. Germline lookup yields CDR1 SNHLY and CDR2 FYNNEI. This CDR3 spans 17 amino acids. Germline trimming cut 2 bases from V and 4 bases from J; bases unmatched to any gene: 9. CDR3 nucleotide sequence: TGTGCCAGCAGTGAACAGGGCAGGGGGCGAAGTAATGAAAAACTGTTTTTT. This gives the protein CASSEQGRGRSNEKLFF. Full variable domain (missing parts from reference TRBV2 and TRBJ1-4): EPEVTQTPSHQVTQMGQEVILRCVPISNHLYFYWYRQILGQKVEFLVSFYNNEISEKSEIFDDQFSVERPDGSNFTLKIRSTKLEDSAMYFCASSEQGRGRSNEKLFFGSGTQLSVL.

The chain's CDR3 is CASGRQLEQYF. CDR3 DNA: TGTGCCAGCGGCCGCCAGTTGGAGCAGTACTTC. The chain links TRBV7-2 to TRBJ2-5; D gene uncertain. The germline V gene has CDR1 SGHTA and CDR2 FQGNSA. V was cut by 8 bases and J by 11 bases, with 15 bases left in between. This CDR3 region has 11 residues. Drawing the rest from reference TRBV7-2 and TRBJ2-5, the complete variable domain is GAGVSQSPSNKVTEKGKDVELRCDPISGHTALYWYRQSLGQGLEFLIYFQGNSAPDKSGLPSDRFSAERTGGSVSTLTIQRTQQEDSAVYLCASGRQLEQYFGPGTRLLVL.

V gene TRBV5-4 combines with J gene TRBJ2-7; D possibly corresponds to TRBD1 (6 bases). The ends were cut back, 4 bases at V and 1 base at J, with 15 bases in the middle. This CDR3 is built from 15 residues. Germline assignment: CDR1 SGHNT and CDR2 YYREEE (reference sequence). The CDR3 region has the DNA TGTGCCAGCAGCGGGGGCCATCAGGGGTCCTACGAGCAGTACTTC. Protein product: CASSGGHQGSYEQYF.

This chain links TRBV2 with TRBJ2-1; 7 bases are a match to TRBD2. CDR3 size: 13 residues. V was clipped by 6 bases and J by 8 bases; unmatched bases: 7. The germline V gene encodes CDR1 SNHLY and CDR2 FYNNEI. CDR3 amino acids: CASSFGLDDEQFF. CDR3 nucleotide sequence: TGTGCCAGCAGCTTCGGACTAGACGATGAGCAGTTCTTC.